The 12 T cell receptor beta chains in this list originate from one sample, sequenced in a study of post-analysis software for immune sequencing data. Regarding the study as a whole: In patients, five or six TRBV segments were more frequent than in controls, with TRBV5-6, TRBV5-1 and TRBV20-1 among them.

Unique molecular identifiers were carried by the TCR beta cDNA libraries. One entry per CDR3 protein, called by TCRdb with MiXCR from the PCR reads. This table has fewer than 600,000 distinct CDR3 sequences, under 55% appearing once. Antigen specificity for these receptors is unknown. The sequenced sample consisted of blood. These receptors were obtained from a girl aged 5-17 years with multiple sclerosis.

V and J are TRBV7-3 and TRBJ1-5; possibly TRBD1 for D (5 bases). V lost 6 bases and J lost 5, with 14 bases in between. The CDR3 sequence is 14 residues long. CDR1 is SGHTA, CDR2 FQGTGA, per germline. CDR3 residues: CASRLGPEHQPQHF. CDR3 in DNA: TGTGCCAGCAGGTTGGGGCCGGAACATCAGCCCCAGCATTTT. The full variable domain, its missing parts supplied by reference TRBV7-3 and TRBJ1-5, is GAGVSQTPSNKVTEKGKYVELRCDPISGHTALYWYRQSLGQGPEFLIYFQGTGAADDSGLPNDRFFAVRPEGSVSTLKIQRTERGDSAVYLCASRLGPEHQPQHFGDGTRLSIL.

This clonotype appeared a few times. CDR3 in amino acids: CASRPQEGANYGYTF. As DNA, the CDR3 is TGTGCCAGCAGACCCCAAGAGGGAGCTAACTATGGCTACACCTTC. The chain recombines TRBV11-2 with TRBJ1-2; D not certain. The ends were cut back, 6 bases at V and 0 bases at J, with 14 bases in the middle. Germline assignment: CDR1 SGHAT and CDR2 FQNNGV. This CDR3 has 15 residues.

The sample holds a few counts of this clonotype. The chain joins TRBV12-3 or TRBV12-4 to TRBJ2-7; TRBD1 agrees at 7 bases. V shed 7 bases and J 2 bases; nucleotides not matched to a gene: 5. CDR3 length: 13 amino acids. CDR3 DNA: TGTGCCAGCACCCGGGACAGCACCTACGAGCAGTACTTC. Residues: CASTRDSTYEQYF.

The V call is TRBV4-1, the J call TRBJ2-7; D uncertain. This CDR3 is 12 amino acids long. Germline CDR1 reads MGHRA; CDR2 reads YSYEKL. V shed 1 base and J shed 5 bases, with 6 bases lying between them. The CDR3 DNA sequence: TGCGCCAGCAGCCAAGGCCTCAACGAGCAGTACTTC. Translation: CASSQGLNEQYF.

A few counts support this clonotype. The V call is TRBV12-3 or TRBV12-4, the J call TRBJ2-5; the D gene is possibly TRBD2 (6 bases). The ends were cut back, 2 bases at V and 1 base at J, with 8 bases in the middle. This CDR3 is 14 amino acids long. CDR3 in amino acids: CASSLMGGQETQYF. DNA of the CDR3: TGTGCCAGCAGTTTAATGGGGGGCCAAGAGACCCAGTACTTC.

Turning to this clonotype: The junction shows a germline mismatch at one end, possibly a read error. This sequence joins TRBV9 and TRBJ2-5, with 12 bases fitting TRBD2. CDR1 SGDLS and CDR2 YYNGEE come from the germline V gene. CDR3 length: 16 residues. This chain's CDR3 is CATSVGLAGIQETQYF. The CDR3 coding sequence is TGTGCCACCAGCGTAGGACTAGCGGGGATCCAAGAGACCCAGTACTTC.

This clonotype was picked up many times. V and J are TRBV12-3 or TRBV12-4 and TRBJ2-5; the D gene is possibly TRBD2 (5 bases). V was pared by 4 bases and J by 4 bases, with 13 bases between. This CDR3 comprises 14 residues. CDR3 nucleotides: TGTGCCAGCAGTTCGTCGAGGGAAGGAGAGACCCAGTACTTC. Protein: CASSSSREGETQYF.

The chain carries TRBV29-1 and TRBJ2-1, with D perhaps assigned TRBD1 or TRBD2 (5 bases each). Trimming removed 3 bases from V and 1 base from J, with 22 bases in between. The CDR3 is made up of 18 amino acids. Germline V gene data show CDR1 as SQVTM and CDR2 as ANQGSEA. CDR3 loop: CSVDGTGPPLTSYNEQFF. CDR3 DNA sequence: TGCAGCGTTGATGGGACGGGACCCCCCCTAACGTCCTACAATGAGCAGTTCTTC.

The CDR3 bases are TGTGCCAGCAGCGCCGGACAGGGGGCGCTGGGAGAGACCCAGTACTTC. Translated: CASSAGQGALGETQYF. This chain joins TRBV5-4 and TRBJ2-4; TRBD1 agrees at 11 bases. The J call is doubtful: the DNA matches TRBJ2-5 better. The CDR3 sequence is 16 residues long. Per germline, CDR1 SGHNT and CDR2 YYREEE (reference sequence).

This rearrangement joins TRBV18 to TRBJ2-7, with 12 bases identical to TRBD1. The CDR3 has 15 amino acids. J was trimmed by 5 bases and V by 2 bases; bases with no gene match: 4. Germline values: CDR1 KGHSH, CDR2 LQKENI. The CDR3 spells CASSPSGQGADEQYF. The DNA of the CDR3 is TGTGCCAGCTCACCATCGGGACAGGGGGCTGACGAGCAGTACTTC.

The chain's CDR3 is CSARGGEDTEAFF. The CDR3 coding sequence is TGCAGTGCTAGGGGCGGGGAGGACACTGAAGCTTTCTTT. V gene TRBV20-1 combines with J gene TRBJ1-1; the D is unclear. The CDR3 consists of 13 residues. In germline, CDR1 is DFQATT, CDR2 SNEGSKA (reference sequence). V gave up 3 bases and J gave up 3 bases, with 11 bases separating them.

The chain joins TRBV19 to TRBJ2-5; 10 bases line up with TRBD2. Germline trimming cut 5 bases from V and 2 bases from J; bases unmatched to any gene: 14. There are 18 residues in the CDR3. Looked up from germline, CDR1 is LNHDA and CDR2 is SQIVND (reference sequence). CDR3 protein: CASSRGTELAGLQETQYF. The CDR3 DNA reads TGTGCCAGTAGTCGCGGGACAGAACTAGCGGGGCTGCAAGAGACCCAGTACTTC.